These 9 T cell receptor beta chains originate from one sample sequenced in a study of blood T cell repertoires in COVID-19. Profiling relied on immunoSEQ multiplex PCR, and the TCRdb table lists in-frame clones only, not all of them. The sample lists about 39,000 clones, approximately 75% occurring once. The sequencing input was peripheral blood. The receptors were sampled from a human donor in a cohort sampled during active or convalescent COVID-19. The donor label of this sample is uncertain.

The chain employs TRBV27 and TRBJ2-1; perhaps TRBD2 as D (5 bases). Germline values: CDR1 MNHEY, CDR2 SMNVEV (reference sequence). This CDR3 is built from 16 residues. Trimming cost V 3 bases and J 0 bases, with 12 bases left between them. The CDR3 coding sequence is TGTGCCAGCAGTTTTGTGGGCGGAGGCTCCTACAATGAGCAGTTCTTC. Its translation is CASSFVGGGSYNEQFF.

This chain joins TRBV11-3 and TRBJ1-1, with a weak D call TRBD1 (6 bases). The CDR3 is made up of 13 amino acids. Germline assignment: CDR1 SGHNT and CDR2 YENEEA. The V end lost 5 bases, the J end lost 6 bases, and 13 bases lay between the germline ends. The CDR3 DNA is TGTGCCAGCAGCCCAGACAGGCCCCCTGAAGCTTTCTTT. Amino acid sequence: CASSPDRPPEAFF.

This chain links TRBV23-1 with TRBJ2-3; 8 bases agree with TRBD2. TRBV23-1 is treated as an ORF (open reading frame) with a function not yet certain. Trimming removed 0 bases from V and 7 bases from J; junction bases left unmatched: 9. The CDR3 totals 16 residues. The CDR3 coding sequence is TGCGCCAGCAGTCAATCCCCACCGGGGGGGCGGAATACGCAGTATTTT. It is translated as CASSQSPPGGRNTQYF.

The V gene is TRBV7-9, the J gene TRBJ1-3; D is possibly TRBD1 (5 bases). Germline CDR1 SEHNR, CDR2 FQNEAQ (reference sequence). This CDR3 has 13 residues. V was pared by 10 bases and J by 4 bases, with 14 bases between. CDR3 in DNA: TGTGCCACAGACGGGGGTGCCGGAAACACCATATATTTT. It encodes CATDGGAGNTIYF.

By sample fraction, this clone is medium-sized (0.01 to 0.1%). The chain links TRBV6-2 or TRBV6-3 to TRBJ2-1, with TRBD2 matching over 10 bases. Germline V gene data show CDR1 as MNHEY and CDR2 as SVGEGT. The CDR3 totals 15 residues. V shed 6 bases and J 4 bases; nucleotides not matched to a gene: 6. CDR3 in DNA: TGTGCCAGCAGCCACAAAGCGGGAGGGTACAATGAGCAGTTCTTC. This codes for CASSHKAGGYNEQFF.

This chain uses TRBV7-8 with TRBJ2-2; 8 bases are a match to TRBD2. The trim removed 10 bases at V and 6 bases at J, leaving 7 bases unmatched. Germline V gives CDR1 SGHVS, CDR2 FQNEAQ. CDR3 length: 13 residues. The CDR3 region is CATTRGEAGELFF. As DNA, the CDR3 is TGTGCCACCACGCGGGGGGAAGCCGGGGAGCTGTTTTTT.

The chain has TRBV18 and TRBJ2-1, with 12 nucleotides matching TRBD2. The CDR3 sequence is 18 residues long. Looked up from germline, CDR1 is KGHSH and CDR2 is LQKENI. V shed 4 bases, J shed 7 bases, and the junction held 14 bases outside the gene matches. The CDR3 reads CASSLLPATSGSVNEQFF. CDR3 DNA sequence: TGTGCCAGCTCACTTCTCCCGGCGACTAGCGGGAGCGTAAATGAGCAGTTCTTC.

This chain joins TRBV2 and TRBJ2-2, with TRBD2 identical over 8 bases. The V segment lost 4 bases and the J segment 5 bases; nucleotides outside the gene matches: 9. Germline values: CDR1 SNHLY, CDR2 FYNNEI. This CDR3 is built from 16 residues. The CDR3 spells CASSGDAGGGTGELFF. For the CDR3, the DNA is TGTGCCAGCAGTGGGGACGCGGGAGGAGGGACCGGGGAGCTGTTTTTT.

V is TRBV19 and J is TRBJ1-2; 8 bases line up with TRBD1. The germline gives CDR1 LNHDA, CDR2 SQIVND (reference sequence). With V trimmed by 3 bases and J by 9 bases, 15 bases remained unmatched. The CDR3 contains 16 residues. The CDR3 here is CASSMGQGARSSRYTF. CDR3 sequence (DNA): TGTGCCAGTAGTATGGGGCAGGGGGCGCGTAGTAGTCGCTACACCTTC. The full variable domain, in which reference TRBV19 and TRBJ1-2 provide the parts outside the CDR3, is DGGITQSPKYLFRKEGQNVTLSCEQNLNHDAMYWYRQDPGQGLRLIYYSQIVNDFQKGDIAEGYSVSREKKESFPLTVTSAQKNPTAFYLCASSMGQGARSSRYTFGSGTRLTVV.